This record looks at one T cell receptor beta chain sequence and its context. Its antigen remains unidentified. This entry comes from a study of response to subunit inactivated influenza vaccine. MiXCR, applied by TCRdb to the RT-PCR reads, yields one record per CDR3 protein. The data contain about 650,000 distinct CDR3 sequences, approximately 14% of them seen just once; the ten biggest clones take up 7.5% to 9%. This CDR3 has 14 amino acids. V shed 0 bases and J shed 5 bases, with 12 bases lying between them. Germline CDR1 is SGHRS and CDR2 is YFSETQ. Study-wide results and limits: It was suggested by the authors that few new T cells are recruited by each seasonal influenza vaccination.

This clonotype was obtained from a man in his fifties or sixties who received an inactivated influenza vaccine. The genes are TRBV5-1 and TRBJ2-7, with D perhaps assigned TRBD1 or TRBD2 (5 bases each). The starting material was PBMCs from blood, obtained roughly 15 days before vaccination. In DNA, the CDR3 is TGCGCCAGCAGCTTGGCCGGGACGGTTAACGAGCAGTACTTC. It is translated as CASSLAGTVNEQYF.